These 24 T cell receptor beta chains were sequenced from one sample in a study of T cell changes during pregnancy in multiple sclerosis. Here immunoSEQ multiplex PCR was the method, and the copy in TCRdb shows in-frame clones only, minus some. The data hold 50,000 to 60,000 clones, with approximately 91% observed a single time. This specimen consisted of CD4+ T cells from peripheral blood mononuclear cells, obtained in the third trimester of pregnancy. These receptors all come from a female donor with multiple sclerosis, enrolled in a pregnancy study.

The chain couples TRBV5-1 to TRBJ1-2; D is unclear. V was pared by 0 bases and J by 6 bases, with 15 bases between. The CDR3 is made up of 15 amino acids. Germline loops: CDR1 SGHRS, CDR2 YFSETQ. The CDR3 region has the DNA TGCGCCAGCAGCTTGGGATGGGCCTCCGGAAATGGCTACACCTTC. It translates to CASSLGWASGNGYTF.

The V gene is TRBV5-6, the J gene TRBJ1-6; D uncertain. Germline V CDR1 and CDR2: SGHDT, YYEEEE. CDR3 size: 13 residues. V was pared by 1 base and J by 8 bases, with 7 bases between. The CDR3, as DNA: TGTGCCAGCAGCTTGTGGACTGATTCACCCCTCCACTTT. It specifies CASSLWTDSPLHF.

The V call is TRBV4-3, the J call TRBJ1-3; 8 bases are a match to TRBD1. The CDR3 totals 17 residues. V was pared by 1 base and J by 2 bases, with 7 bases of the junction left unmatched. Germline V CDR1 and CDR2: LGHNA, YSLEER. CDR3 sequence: CASSQALQGAAGNTIYF. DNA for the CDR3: TGCGCCAGCAGCCAAGCGCTCCAGGGGGCTGCTGGAAACACCATATATTTT.

CDR3 in DNA: TGTGCCTGGAGTAAAGCTGAGCAGTTCTTC. Its translation: CAWSKAEQFF. This chain links TRBV30 with TRBJ2-1; D is undetermined. The germline V gene encodes CDR1 GTSNPN and CDR2 SVGIG (reference sequence). The V and J ends lost 2 bases and 9 bases respectively, with 5 bases between them. The CDR3 runs to 10 residues.

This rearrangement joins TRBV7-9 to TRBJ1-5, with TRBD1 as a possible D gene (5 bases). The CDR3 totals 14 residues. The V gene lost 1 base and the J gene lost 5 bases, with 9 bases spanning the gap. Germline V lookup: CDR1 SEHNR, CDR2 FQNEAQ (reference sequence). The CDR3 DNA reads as TGTGCCAGCAGCTTAGGGCAGGGTTATCAGCCCCAGCATTTT. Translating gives CASSLGQGYQPQHF.

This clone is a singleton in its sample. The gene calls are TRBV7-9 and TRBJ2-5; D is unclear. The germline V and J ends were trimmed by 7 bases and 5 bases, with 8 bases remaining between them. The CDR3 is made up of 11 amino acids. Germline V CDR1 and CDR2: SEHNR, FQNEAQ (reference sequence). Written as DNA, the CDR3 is TGTGCCAGCACCTTCCAGGAGACCCAGTACTTC. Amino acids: CASTFQETQYF.

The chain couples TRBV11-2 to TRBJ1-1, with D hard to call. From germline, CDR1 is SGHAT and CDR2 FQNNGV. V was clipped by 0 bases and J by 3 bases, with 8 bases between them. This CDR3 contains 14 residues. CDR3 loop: CASSLDGEYTEAFF. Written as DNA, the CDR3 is TGTGCCAGCAGCTTAGATGGAGAATACACTGAAGCTTTCTTT.

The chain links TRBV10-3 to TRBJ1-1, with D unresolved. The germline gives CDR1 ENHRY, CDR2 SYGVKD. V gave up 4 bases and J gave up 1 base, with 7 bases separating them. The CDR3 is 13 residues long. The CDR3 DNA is TGTGCCATCAGTGGGGCAGGGAACACTGAAGCTTTCTTT. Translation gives CAISGAGNTEAFF.

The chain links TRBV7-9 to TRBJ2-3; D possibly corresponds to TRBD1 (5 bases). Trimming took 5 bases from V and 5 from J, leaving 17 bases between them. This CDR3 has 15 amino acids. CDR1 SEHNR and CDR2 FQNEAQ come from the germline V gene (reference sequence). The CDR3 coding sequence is TGTGCCAGCAGCCCGGCTCAGGGTGGTAAAGATACGCAGTATTTT. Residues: CASSPAQGGKDTQYF.

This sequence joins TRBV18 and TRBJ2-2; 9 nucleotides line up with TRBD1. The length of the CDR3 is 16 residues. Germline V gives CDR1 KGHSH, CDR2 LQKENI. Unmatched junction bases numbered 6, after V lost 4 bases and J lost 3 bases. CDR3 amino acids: CASSLPGQGDTGELFF. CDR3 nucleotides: TGTGCCAGCTCACTTCCGGGACAGGGAGACACCGGGGAGCTGTTTTTT.

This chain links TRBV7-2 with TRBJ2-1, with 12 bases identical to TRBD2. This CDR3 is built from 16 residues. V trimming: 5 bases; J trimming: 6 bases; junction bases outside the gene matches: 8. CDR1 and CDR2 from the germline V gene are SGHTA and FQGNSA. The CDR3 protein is CASSVLAGGWGNEQFF. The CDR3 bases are TGTGCCAGCAGCGTACTAGCGGGGGGATGGGGCAATGAGCAGTTCTTC.

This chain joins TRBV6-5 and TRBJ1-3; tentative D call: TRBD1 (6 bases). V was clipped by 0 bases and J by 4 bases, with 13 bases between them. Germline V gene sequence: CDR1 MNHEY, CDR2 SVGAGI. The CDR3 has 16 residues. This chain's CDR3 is CASSYSSRGAGNTIYF. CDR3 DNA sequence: TGTGCCAGCAGTTACTCGAGCCGGGGGGCCGGAAACACCATATATTTT.

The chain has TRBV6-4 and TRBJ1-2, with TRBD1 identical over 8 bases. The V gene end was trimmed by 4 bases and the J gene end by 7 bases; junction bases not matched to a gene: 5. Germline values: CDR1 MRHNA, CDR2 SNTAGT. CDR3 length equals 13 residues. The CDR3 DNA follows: TGTGCCAGCAGTGCCCGACAGGGGTCTGGCTACACCTTC. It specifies CASSARQGSGYTF.

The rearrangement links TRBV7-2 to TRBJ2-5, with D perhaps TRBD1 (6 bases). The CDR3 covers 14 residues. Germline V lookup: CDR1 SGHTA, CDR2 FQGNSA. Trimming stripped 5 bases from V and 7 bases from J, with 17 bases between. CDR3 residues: CASSTDSVGGTQYF. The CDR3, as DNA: TGTGCCAGCAGCACGGACAGCGTTGGTGGGACCCAGTACTTC.

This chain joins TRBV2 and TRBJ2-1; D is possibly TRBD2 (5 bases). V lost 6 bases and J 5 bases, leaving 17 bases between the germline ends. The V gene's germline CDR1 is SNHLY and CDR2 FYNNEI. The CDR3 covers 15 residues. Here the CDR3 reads CASSPLREPHNEQFF. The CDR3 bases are TGTGCCAGCAGCCCCCTACGGGAACCCCACAATGAGCAGTTCTTC.

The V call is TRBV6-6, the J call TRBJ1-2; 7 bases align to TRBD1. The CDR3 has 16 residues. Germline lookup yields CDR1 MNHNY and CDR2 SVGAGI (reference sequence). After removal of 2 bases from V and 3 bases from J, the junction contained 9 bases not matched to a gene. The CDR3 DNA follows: TGTGCCAGCAGTTACCGTACCGACGGACAGGACTATGGCTACACCTTC. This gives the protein CASSYRTDGQDYGYTF.

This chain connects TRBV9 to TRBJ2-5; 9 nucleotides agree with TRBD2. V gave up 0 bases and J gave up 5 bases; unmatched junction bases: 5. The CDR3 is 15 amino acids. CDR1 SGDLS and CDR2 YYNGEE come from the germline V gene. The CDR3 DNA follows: TGTGCCAGCAGCGTAGGGAGCGGGGGGATGGAGACCCAGTACTTC. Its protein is CASSVGSGGMETQYF.

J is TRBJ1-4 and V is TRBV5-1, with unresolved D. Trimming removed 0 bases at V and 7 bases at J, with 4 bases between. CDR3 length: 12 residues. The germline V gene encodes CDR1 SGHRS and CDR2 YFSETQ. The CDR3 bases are TGCGCCAGCAGCTTGGGGAGTGAAAAACTGTTTTTT. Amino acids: CASSLGSEKLFF.

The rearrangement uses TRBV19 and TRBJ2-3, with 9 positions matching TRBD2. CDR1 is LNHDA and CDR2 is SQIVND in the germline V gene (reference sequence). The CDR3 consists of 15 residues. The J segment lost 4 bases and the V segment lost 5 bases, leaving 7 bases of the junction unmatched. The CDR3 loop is CASSFSGSWADTQYF. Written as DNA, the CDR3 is TGTGCCAGTAGTTTTAGCGGGAGCTGGGCAGATACGCAGTATTTT.

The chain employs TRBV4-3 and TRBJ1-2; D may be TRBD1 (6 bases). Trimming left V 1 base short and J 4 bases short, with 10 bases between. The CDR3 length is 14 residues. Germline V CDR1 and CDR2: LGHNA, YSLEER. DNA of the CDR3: TGCGCCAGCAGCCAAGGGACAGTGGGCTATGGCTACACCTTC. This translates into CASSQGTVGYGYTF.

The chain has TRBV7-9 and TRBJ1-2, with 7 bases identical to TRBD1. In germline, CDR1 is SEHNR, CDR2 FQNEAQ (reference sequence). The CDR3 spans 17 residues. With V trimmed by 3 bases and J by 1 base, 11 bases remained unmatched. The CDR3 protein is CASSFTAGTVFNYGYTF. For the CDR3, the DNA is TGTGCCAGCAGCTTTACCGCCGGGACAGTTTTTAACTATGGCTACACCTTC.

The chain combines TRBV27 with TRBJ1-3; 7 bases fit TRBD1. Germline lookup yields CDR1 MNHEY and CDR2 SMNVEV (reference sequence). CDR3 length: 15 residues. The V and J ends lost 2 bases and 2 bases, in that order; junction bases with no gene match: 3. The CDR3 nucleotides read TGTGCCAGCAGTTTACAGGGGGAAGCTGGAAACACCATATATTTT. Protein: CASSLQGEAGNTIYF.

The DNA for the CDR3 is TGTGCCAGCAGGGGACAGGGTGTTAGCGGGGAGCTGTTTTTT. Its protein product is CASRGQGVSGELFF. The chain carries TRBV7-3 and TRBJ2-2, with 9 bases identical to TRBD1. CDR3 size: 14 residues. V was clipped by 6 bases and J by 7 bases; unmatched bases: 6. Germline CDR1 and CDR2: SGHTA and FQGTGA.

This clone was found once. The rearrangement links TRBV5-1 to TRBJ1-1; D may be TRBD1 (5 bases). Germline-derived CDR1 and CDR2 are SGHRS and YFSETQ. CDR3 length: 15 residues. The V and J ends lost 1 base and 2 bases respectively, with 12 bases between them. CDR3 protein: CASSLPNTGNTEAFF. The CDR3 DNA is TGCGCCAGCAGCTTGCCCAATACAGGCAACACTGAAGCTTTCTTT.